This TCR beta chain was recorded in a study of graft-versus-host responses after intestinal transplantation. Broader study findings: After transplant, early declines in HvG clones were associated with peak levels of circulating GvH clones. Recipient marrow contained GvH clones, some of which appeared first in ileum or blood.

On this clone: Its antigen is still unknown.

Here immunoSEQ multiplex PCR was the method, and the copy in TCRdb shows in-frame clones only, minus some. The profile shows 90,000 to 95,000 clones, roughly 90% of them singletons. From germline, CDR1 is LGHNA and CDR2 YSLEER. The V and J ends lost 0 bases and 2 bases respectively, with 14 bases between them. This CDR3 is built from 16 residues. The chain recombines TRBV4-3 with TRBJ2-7, with D possibly being TRBD1 (5 bases). The sequenced sample was unstimulated CD8+ T cells sorted from spleen or lymph node cells, obtained before intestinal transplant. The TCR was taken from a human donor who received an intestinal transplant. In nucleotides, the CDR3 is TGCGCCAGCAGCCAAGAGTACTACAGGTCAACCTACGAGCAGTACTTC. This gives the protein CASSQEYYRSTYEQYF.